Listed below are T cell receptor beta chains from one sample, sequenced in a study of cytomegalovirus exposure and HLA in healthy donors. Sequenced by immunoSEQ multiplex PCR; TCRdb stores in-frame clones only, minus some. The sample yields some 120,000 clones, over 90% seen once. The sequenced sample was PBMCs. The receptors originated from a woman between 18 and 29 years old in good health and CMV-seronegative. The CDR3 runs from the conserved cysteine through the conserved F or W.

v_call	j_call	cdr3_aa
TRBV6-5	TRBJ2-7	CASSYSGGSYEQYF
TRBV19	TRBJ2-2	CASSISGTGVLLRELFF
TRBV9	TRBJ2-5	CASSVTGLTETQYF
TRBV4-1	TRBJ1-2	CASSHVGTGPLENYGYTF
TRBV6-1	TRBJ1-5	CASSELPQGLYQPQHF
TRBV30	TRBJ2-7	CAWNRGMGSEQYF
TRBV6-1	TRBJ2-3	CASSLWTGGGDTQYF
TRBV5-4	TRBJ1-1	CASSLFQGSSMNTEAFF
TRBV6-5	TRBJ2-2	CASRQGQSFTGELFF
TRBV27	TRBJ2-7	CASSLTGVGYEQYF
TRBV6-1	TRBJ1-2	CASRKQGANYGYTF
TRBV5-6	TRBJ2-1	CASSLEAGGVSSYNEQFF
TRBV25-1	TRBJ1-2	CASSPQERTDGYTF
TRBV7-9	TRBJ2-7	CASSLGRTGGDEQYF
TRBV5-5	TRBJ1-1	CASSLDRLNTEAFF
TRBV2	TRBJ2-7	CASARVAGGAYEQYF
TRBV4-1	TRBJ1-5	CASSRVEGTGGGPQHF
TRBV19	TRBJ2-5	CASSGTGGTETQYF
TRBV18	TRBJ1-3	CASSPPGGRGNTIYF
TRBV21-1	TRBJ2-3	CARYRGRVLDTQYF
TRBV7-9	TRBJ2-7	CASSNSGSYEQYF
TRBV2	TRBJ2-1	CASRNTGLAGNEQFF
TRBV14	TRBJ2-3	CASSPGTSWGGDTQYF
TRBV4-2	TRBJ1-6	CASSQAPQINSPLHF
TRBV6-6	TRBJ1-2	CASSYEGRDGGYTF
TRBV7-9	TRBJ2-3	CASSATSGETDTQYF
TRBV28	TRBJ1-1	CASSPRTGKGTEAFF
TRBV7-9	TRBJ1-3	CASSFRTEPSGNTIYF
TRBV5-1	TRBJ2-7	CASSPWTGTYEQYF
TRBV18	TRBJ1-1	CASSPRQGAGEAFF
TRBV5-1	TRBJ1-1	CASSLRGEGVTEAFF
TRBV7-9	TRBJ1-5	CASSLGGTGFTAQHF
TRBV9	TRBJ2-3	CASSVEAADTQYF
TRBV12-5	TRBJ1-6	CASGLDRATNSPLHF
TRBV7-9	TRBJ2-5	CASSRLAGGPGETQYF
TRBV2	TRBJ1-1	CASSERGSLDTEAFF
TRBV10-3	TRBJ2-7	CATAGQASYEQYF
TRBV28	TRBJ2-7	CASSPQTAKSSYEQYF
TRBV30	TRBJ1-2	CAWDGTGQGYTF
TRBV7-3	TRBJ2-2	CASSARGSGELFF
TRBV6-1	TRBJ2-7	CASSEGVAPGEQYF
TRBV9	TRBJ2-3	CASSVDSSNTQYF
TRBV2	TRBJ2-3	CASEGRRSDTQYF
TRBV28	TRBJ2-7	CASGEREQGQYF
TRBV2	TRBJ2-3	CASSTDRGRTDTQYF
TRBV27	TRBJ1-2	CASSLTASNYGYTF
TRBV9	TRBJ2-3	CASSDRVWTDTQYF
TRBV5-6	TRBJ2-1	CASSLASVNEQFF
TRBV4-1	TRBJ1-1	CASSHQQEIAEAFF
TRBV5-4	TRBJ1-3	CASSKTASGNTIYF
TRBV2	TRBJ1-2	CASVTGGLGYTF
TRBV6-1	TRBJ1-1	CASRRMNTEAFF
TRBV11-2	TRBJ1-1	CASSSGLGAFF
TRBV25-1	TRBJ1-1	CASSGGGNTEAFF
TRBV5-6	TRBJ2-5	CASSLTGTQETQYF
TRBV19	TRBJ2-6	CASSLNSPPGLAVSSGANVLTF